This TCR beta chain was identified in a study of post-analysis software for immune sequencing data. Unique molecular identifiers were carried by the TCR beta cDNA libraries. TCRdb redid the calling of the PCR reads with MiXCR, one entry per CDR3 protein. The table shows about 770,000 distinct CDR3 sequences, with roughly 50% occurring only once. On this clonotype itself: Its antigen is undetermined.

General study results and limits: Patients had higher frequencies than controls of about five TRBV segments, including TRBV5-6, TRBV5-1 and TRBV20-1.

V was pared by 4 bases and J by 2 bases, with 24 bases between. In germline, CDR1 is LGHDT, CDR2 YNNKEL (reference sequence). This CDR3 is built from 20 residues. The sample was blood. V and J are TRBV3-1 and TRBJ2-6, with D possibly matching TRBD2 (6 bases). The receptor was derived from a girl aged 5-17 years with multiple sclerosis. The CDR3 here is CASSLRPLGRSGPGANVLTF. The CDR3 DNA sequence: TGTGCCAGCAGCCTCCGTCCCCTCGGGAGAAGCGGGCCTGGGGCCAACGTCCTGACTTTC.